The clone carrying this T cell receptor beta chain was recorded only once. Its antigen is still unknown. Trimming cost V 0 bases and J 3 bases, with 15 bases left between them. The CDR3 extends over 16 amino acids. CDR1 SNHLY and CDR2 FYNNEI come from the germline V gene. Time point in this sample: week 47, end of study. The vaccine gave 300 ug of a 20-mer mutant IDH1 peptide subcutaneously per dose. This specimen comes from a study of a mutant IDH1 vaccine in newly diagnosed glioma. Study-level information: Vaccination started 4-6 weeks after radiotherapy alone, or with temozolomide cycles. Before enrollment, patients got radiotherapy alone, temozolomide alone, or mostly the combination.

Profiled with immunoSEQ multiplex PCR; TCRdb holds only in-frame clones, not every one. In the table there are over 50,000 clones, around 80% of which are singletons. The sequencing used PBMCs, collected from a glioma patient whose treatment included an IDH1 peptide vaccine. V and J are TRBV2 and TRBJ2-7; D possibly matches TRBD1 or TRBD2 (6 bases each). The receptor comes from a woman aged 40-49 years with glioma. Some clones in this sample may be carry-over from other donors' samples. The CDR3 sequence is CASSEALRGGYYEQYF. In DNA, the CDR3 is TGTGCCAGCAGTGAAGCGCTCAGGGGAGGATACTACGAGCAGTACTTC.